Below, 19 T cell receptor beta chains from the same sample are listed, as sequenced in a study of blood T cells in healthy people across ages. With a J-beta primer mix and a sample-barcoded 5' primer, a second PCR ran about 7 to 12 cycles. TCRdb re-called the 5' RACE reads with MiXCR, one entry per CDR3 protein. The profile shows roughly 1.5 million distinct CDR3 sequences, approximately 43% of them singletons. Sequenced input: blood. The receptors come from a woman aged 18-30 years in good health.

This clonotype was counted a few times. The chain combines TRBV11-3 with TRBJ2-1; TRBD2 agrees at 8 bases. Germline V gene lookup returns CDR1 SGHNT and CDR2 YENEEA. There are 17 residues in the CDR3. Unmatched junction bases numbered 16, after V lost 5 bases and J lost 7 bases. The CDR3 here is CASSPYWGWTSMNEQFF. The DNA for the CDR3 is TGTGCCAGCAGCCCGTACTGGGGGTGGACTAGCATGAATGAGCAGTTCTTC.

This clonotype has more than one count but fewer than ten. This chain connects TRBV7-2 to TRBJ2-4, with a tentative D call TRBD2 (6 bases). Deletions cut 3 bases from V and 0 bases from J, with 15 bases between. This CDR3 has 17 amino acids. Germline V gives CDR1 SGHTA, CDR2 FQGNSA. The CDR3 DNA sequence: TGTGCCAGCAGCTTTTCCACGGGACTCCTAGCCAAAAACATTCAGTACTTC. Translating it yields CASSFSTGLLAKNIQYF.

This chain joins TRBV2 and TRBJ2-1, with 8 bases matching TRBD2. In germline, CDR1 is SNHLY, CDR2 FYNNEI. This CDR3 is 18 amino acids long. The ends lost 0 bases at V and 7 bases at J; junction bases unmatched: 14. The CDR3, as DNA: TGTGCCAGCAGTGAAGCGCGCGTGACTAGCGAGAGAGGGAATGAGCAGTTCTTC. This codes for CASSEARVTSERGNEQFF. Supplemented by reference TRBV2 and TRBJ2-1, the full variable domain reads EPEVTQTPSHQVTQMGQEVILRCVPISNHLYFYWYRQILGQKVEFLVSFYNNEISEKSEIFDDQFSVERPDGSNFTLKIRSTKLEDSAMYFCASSEARVTSERGNEQFFGPGTRLTVL.

This rearrangement joins TRBV29-1 to TRBJ1-2, with unresolved D. Germline V gene sequence: CDR1 SQVTM, CDR2 ANQGSEA. The V and J ends lost 5 bases and 0 bases respectively, with 10 bases between them. There are 13 residues in the CDR3. The CDR3 DNA is TGCAGCGTTATTTCGTTACCTAACTATGGCTACACCTTC. It yields the protein CSVISLPNYGYTF.

There are many counts of this clonotype. The chain couples TRBV29-1 to TRBJ2-3, with TRBD1 matching 10 bases. The CDR3 runs to 17 residues. Germline trimming cut 1 base from V and 1 base from J; bases unmatched to any gene: 8. Per germline, CDR1 SQVTM and CDR2 ANQGSEA. The chain's CDR3 is CSVEVVWGTGGTDTQYF. CDR3 nucleotides: TGCAGCGTTGAAGTAGTCTGGGGGACAGGGGGCACAGATACGCAGTATTTT.

This clonotype came up a few times. This chain links TRBV29-1 with TRBJ2-7; D not certain. V dropped 4 bases and J dropped 7 bases, with 17 bases sitting between them. The CDR3 sequence is 13 residues long. CDR1 is SQVTM, CDR2 ANQGSEA, per germline. CDR3 DNA: TGCAGCGTTGTTAGTCAGAGCTACAATGAGCAGTACTTC. Translating gives CSVVSQSYNEQYF.

This clonotype has a handful of counts. The chain couples TRBV20-1 to TRBJ1-4; 7 nucleotides line up with TRBD1. Germline CDR1 and CDR2: DFQATT and SNEGSKA (reference sequence). Trimming removed 3 bases from V and 11 bases from J; junction bases left unmatched: 3. This CDR3 is built from 11 residues. CDR3 residues: CSARQGEKLFF. The CDR3 DNA sequence: TGCAGTGCTAGGCAGGGGGAGAAACTGTTTTTT.

There are a few counts of this clonotype. Mismatch with germline at one junction end may stem from a read error. This chain uses TRBV7-2 with TRBJ2-5; D may be TRBD1 (5 bases). CDR1 is SGHTA, CDR2 FQGNSA, per germline. The CDR3 is 15 residues long. The CDR3 DNA follows: TGTGCCAGCAGCTTAGCGAAGACAGACCAAGGGACCCAGTACTTC. Translating it yields CASSLAKTDQGTQYF.

The chain employs TRBV12-3 or TRBV12-4 and TRBJ2-3; D call uncertain. V gave up 5 bases and J gave up 4 bases, with 13 bases separating them. The CDR3 spans 14 residues. Written as DNA, the CDR3 is TGTGCCAGCAGTGTAACTGTAGTCGCAGATACGCAGTATTTT. Protein sequence: CASSVTVVADTQYF.

This clonotype was observed a few times. The chain joins TRBV29-1 to TRBJ2-4; possibly TRBD2 for D (6 bases). Looked up from germline, CDR1 is SQVTM and CDR2 is ANQGSEA. This CDR3 region has 13 residues. V was pared by 6 bases and J by 0 bases, with 9 bases between. CDR3 nucleotide sequence: TGCAGCGTAAGCGGGTTAGCCAAAAACATTCAGTACTTC. Translation gives CSVSGLAKNIQYF.

This clonotype has only a few counts. The V call is TRBV7-2, the J call TRBJ1-5; D ambiguous. The CDR3 totals 15 residues. Germline assignment: CDR1 SGHTA and CDR2 FQGNSA. V lost 4 bases, J lost 1 base, and 11 bases lay in between. DNA for the CDR3: TGTGCCAGCAGCTATTCGTCGACGAGCAATCAGCCCCAGCATTTT. As protein: CASSYSSTSNQPQHF.

This rearrangement joins TRBV20-1 to TRBJ1-1; tentative D call: TRBD1 (6 bases). The CDR3 totals 14 residues. Germline-derived CDR1 and CDR2 are DFQATT and SNEGSKA (reference sequence). V lost 5 bases and J 0 bases, leaving 13 bases between the germline ends. The CDR3 loop reads CSAPPGDMNTEAFF. DNA for the CDR3: TGCAGTGCTCCTCCGGGGGACATGAACACTGAAGCTTTCTTT.

The rearrangement joins TRBV28 to TRBJ2-5, with D possibly matching TRBD1 (5 bases). V lost 3 bases, J lost 3 bases, and 14 bases lay in between. The CDR3 runs 15 residues. Germline CDR1 reads MDHEN; CDR2 reads SYDVKM. The CDR3 bases are TGTGCCAGCAGTTTCGCCCTTGGGGCAAAAGAGACCCAGTACTTC. Amino acid sequence: CASSFALGAKETQYF.

This chain connects TRBV12-3 or TRBV12-4 to TRBJ2-7, with D possibly matching TRBD1 (5 bases). V was trimmed by 5 bases and J by 3 bases, leaving 11 bases between them. The CDR3 loop spans 13 amino acids. The CDR3 DNA reads TGTGCCAGCAGTATCAGGGAAGGCTACGAGCAGTACTTC. Residues: CASSIREGYEQYF.

This clonotype was seen repeatedly, ten times or more. The chain uses TRBV12-3 or TRBV12-4 and TRBJ1-1; a possible D gene is TRBD1 (5 bases). V was shortened by 6 bases and J by 4 bases, with 9 bases between the two germline ends. This CDR3 region has 12 residues. The CDR3 here is CASSFGGTEAFF. CDR3 in DNA: TGTGCCAGCAGCTTTGGGGGCACTGAAGCTTTCTTT.

This clonotype was counted a few times. The V gene is TRBV2, the J gene TRBJ1-6; D is undetermined. Trimming cost V 4 bases and J 7 bases, with 14 bases left between them. Germline V gene sequence: CDR1 SNHLY, CDR2 FYNNEI. There are 15 residues in the CDR3. The CDR3 is CASSGEARGNSPLHF. The CDR3 region has the DNA TGTGCCAGCAGTGGTGAGGCCCGAGGGAATTCACCCCTCCACTTT.

V usage is TRBV11-2 and J usage is TRBJ2-7; D unclear. The germline CDR1 and CDR2 sequences are SGHAT and FQNNGV. V was shortened by 7 bases and J by 3 bases, with 13 bases between the two germline ends. This CDR3 has 13 residues. The CDR3 loop is CASTLGPLYEQYF. The CDR3 DNA sequence: TGTGCCAGCACCCTCGGGCCCCTCTACGAGCAGTACTTC.

This chain uses TRBV10-2 with TRBJ2-5; 10 nucleotides agree with TRBD2. The germline V gene encodes CDR1 WSHSY and CDR2 SAAADI. This CDR3 contains 13 residues. The CDR3 DNA is TGCGCGGGGCGGACTAGCGGTGGGAATGAGCAGTACTTC. Protein sequence: CAGRTSGGNEQYF.

The CDR3 is CASSYSQPRGNEKLFF. The CDR3 DNA is TGTGCCAGCAGTTACTCCCAGCCCAGGGGGAATGAAAAACTGTTTTTT. The chain employs TRBV6-5 and TRBJ1-4, with 7 bases identical to TRBD1. Germline loops: CDR1 MNHEY, CDR2 SVGAGI. The CDR3 covers 16 residues. V gave up 0 bases and J gave up 5 bases; unmatched junction bases: 6.